This T cell receptor beta chain was documented in a study of blood T cell repertoires in COVID-19. The overall study: Both acute and convalescent COVID-19 samples were obtained from the United States, Italy and Spain. T cells, B-cell-depleted T cells, or PBMCs provided the cDNA or gDNA that served as material.

Authors' processing steps: Nucleated cell counts were estimated from reference gene primer amplification. Here immunoSEQ multiplex PCR was the method, and the copy in TCRdb shows in-frame clones only, minus some. V, J and clone size are taken as reported in that table, and D and trimming were inferred from the DNA itself. Of about 430,000 clones listed, about 87% are singletons. The Seattle patients joined while their infection was active and were tracked longitudinally afterward. This clone was detected only once. The CDR3 consists of 15 residues. Germline V gives CDR1 SGHNT, CDR2 YYREEE (reference sequence). Trimming cost V 7 bases and J 2 bases; bases outside gene matches: 10.

This TCR was recovered from a man between 18 and 29 years old with COVID-19, enrolled during active disease. Material for sequencing was peripheral blood. The chain uses TRBV5-4 and TRBJ1-1, with TRBD1 matching over 8 bases. The CDR3 sequence: CASYIYGQGNTEAFF. The DNA for the CDR3 is TGTGCCAGCTACATATATGGACAGGGCAACACTGAAGCTTTCTTT.